This T cell receptor (beta chain) was found in a study of tumor and adjacent non-tumor tissue in lung cancer. The overall study: Patients were aged about 31 to 85, nine to eleven men and about 5 women, stage I to III.

A modified ARM-PCR protocol with three rounds of nested PCR amplified TCRbeta. TCRdb ran MiXCR on the multiplex PCR reads and lists one entry per CDR3 protein. Of over 60,000 distinct CDR3 sequences listed, 73% are singletons. Germline values: CDR1 SGDLS, CDR2 YYNGEE. V was trimmed by 0 bases and J by 4 bases, leaving 11 bases between them. This CDR3 contains 14 residues. Points on this clonotype: The conserved closing phenylalanine or tryptophan is absent in this CDR3, likely reflecting a read error.

The template was RNA from unsorted bulk tissue. This TCR was sampled from a man in his sixties with non-small cell lung cancer. This rearrangement joins TRBV9 to TRBJ2-7; the D call may be TRBD1 or TRBD2 (6 bases each). Sequences were obtained from lung tumor tissue. The CDR3 nucleotides read TGTGCCAGCAGCGTAGGCCGGAGGGGGTACGAGCAGTACTTA. Protein sequence: CASSVGRRGYEQYL.